In this sample, the clone carrying this T cell receptor beta chain turned up many times. These data belong to a study of regulatory T cells in long-lasting Graves disease. Assembly of TCR beta libraries relied on iRepertoire HTBI primers together with Arm-PCR of CDR3 regions. Via MiXCR, TCRdb re-called the multiplex PCR reads, giving one row per CDR3 protein. The sample holds about 440,000 distinct CDR3 sequences; 15% are singletons and the top ten take approximately 15%. Time point meaning: newly diagnosed GD, antithyroid drugs for less than 3 months. PBMCs provided the RNA from which the TCR library was made. V lost 4 bases to trimming and J lost 7 bases, with 10 bases between them. This CDR3 contains 13 residues. The V gene's germline CDR1 is SGHNT and CDR2 YENEEA. The sample was also reused in another study, on T cells in Graves' hyperthyroidism and ophthalmopathy. That paper notes: Ophthalmopathy got predicted by the model a median around 6.6 months before its onset.

The input for sequencing was peripheral blood mononuclear cells (PBMCs), taken at new diagnosis, from a patient treated with antithyroid drugs. The gene calls are TRBV11-3 and TRBJ2-2, with D tentatively TRBD1 (5 bases). This receptor was taken from a woman aged 25 to 39 with Graves disease. CDR3 in DNA: TGTGCCAGCAGCTCCCAGGGTATCGGGGAGCTGTTTTTT. Translated, it gives CASSSQGIGELFF.